The 27 T cell receptor beta chains reported below all come from one sample, sequenced in a study of blood T cell repertoires in COVID-19. Clones were read by immunoSEQ multiplex PCR, and TCRdb kept only the in-frame ones, dropping some. The sample lists fewer than 150,000 clones, around 89% seen once, with approximately 10% in the top ten. Material for sequencing was peripheral blood. These TCRs come from a woman older than 75 with acute or convalescent COVID-19.

This sequence joins TRBV7-9 and TRBJ1-4, with D perhaps TRBD1 (6 bases). Germline assignment: CDR1 SEHNR and CDR2 FQNEAQ (reference sequence). V shed 5 bases and J shed 1 base, with 11 bases lying between them. The CDR3 loop spans 15 amino acids. The CDR3 DNA sequence: TGTGCCAGCAGCGGTCGACAGGAAACTAATGAAAAACTGTTTTTT. Its translation: CASSGRQETNEKLFF. Supplemented by reference TRBV7-9 and TRBJ1-4, the full variable domain reads DTGVSQNPRHKITKRGQNVTFRCDPISEHNRLYWYRQTLGQGPEFLTYFQNEAQLEKSRLLSDRFSAERPKGSFSTLEIQRTEQGDSAMYLCASSGRQETNEKLFFGSGTQLSVL.

V gene TRBV5-4 combines with J gene TRBJ1-4; 7 bases align to TRBD1. This CDR3 region has 13 residues. Losses at the gene ends were 5 bases for V and 8 bases for J; bases not matched to a gene: 6. The germline gives CDR1 SGHNT, CDR2 YYREEE (reference sequence). The chain's CDR3 is CASRVQGREKLFF. The CDR3 DNA reads as TGTGCCAGCAGGGTACAGGGGCGGGAAAAACTGTTTTTT. Based on the CDR3 plus reference TRBV5-4 and TRBJ1-4, the full variable domain is ETGVTQSPTHLIKTRGQQVTLRCSSQSGHNTVSWYQQALGQGPQFIFQYYREEENGRGNFPPRFSGLQFPNYSSELNVNALELDDSALYLCASRVQGREKLFFGSGTQLSVL.

V gene TRBV5-8 combines with J gene TRBJ1-6, with D maybe TRBD1 (5 bases). Between the trimmed V and J ends, which lost 6 bases and 6 bases, there was a span of 16 bases. Germline V gene sequence: CDR1 SGHTS, CDR2 YDEGEE. This CDR3 contains 15 residues. The CDR3 reads CASTPTARANSPLHF. The CDR3 DNA reads as TGTGCCAGCACCCCTACCGCCAGGGCTAATTCACCCCTCCACTTT.

The chain recombines TRBV4-2 with TRBJ2-3, with 8 bases aligning to TRBD2. Losses at the gene ends were 2 bases for V and 5 bases for J; bases not matched to a gene: 9. The CDR3 consists of 16 residues. Germline CDR1 is LGHNA and CDR2 is YNFKEQ. CDR3 loop: CASSQTTGGPGDTQYF. As DNA, the CDR3 is TGTGCCAGCAGCCAAACTACGGGGGGGCCGGGAGATACGCAGTATTTT.

The rearrangement joins TRBV19 to TRBJ1-2; a weak D match, TRBD1 (5 bases). This CDR3 contains 14 residues. Trimming cost V 4 bases and J 10 bases, with 19 bases left between them. The germline gives CDR1 LNHDA, CDR2 SQIVND (reference sequence). The CDR3 region is CASSTDPRQGAYTF. The CDR3 DNA follows: TGTGCCAGTAGTACGGACCCCCGCCAGGGTGCCTACACCTTC.

The J gene is TRBJ1-4, the V gene TRBV3-1 (or the pseudogene TRBV3-2); D remains ambiguous. This CDR3 region has 15 residues. Germline values: CDR1 LGHDT, CDR2 YNNKEL (reference sequence). The ends were cut back, 2 bases at V and 5 bases at J, with 12 bases in the middle. The CDR3 reads CASSQWKPQNEKLFF. The CDR3 DNA reads TGTGCCAGCAGCCAATGGAAACCACAGAATGAAAAACTGTTTTTT.

The chain joins TRBV7-2 to TRBJ1-6, with TRBD1 matching over 7 bases. Germline trimming cut 3 bases from V and 0 bases from J; bases unmatched to any gene: 5. The germline CDR1 and CDR2 sequences are SGHTA and FQGNSA. The CDR3 has 17 amino acids. The DNA for the CDR3 is TGTGCCAGCAGCTTTAACAGGGGAGGCTCCTATAATTCACCCCTCCACTTT. Its translation is CASSFNRGGSYNSPLHF.

This chain connects TRBV4-1 to TRBJ1-1, with D perhaps matching TRBD1 (6 bases). This CDR3 spans 14 amino acids. Germline CDR1 is MGHRA and CDR2 is YSYEKL. With 7 bases removed from V and 2 bases from J, the gap between germline ends came to 14 bases. DNA for the CDR3: TGCGCCAGCACTCAGGGGTTGCGAAACACTGAAGCTTTCTTT. It is translated as CASTQGLRNTEAFF.

The V gene is TRBV27, the J gene TRBJ1-1, with 8 bases matching TRBD1. The J segment lost 6 bases and the V segment lost 5 bases, leaving 8 bases of the junction unmatched. Germline-derived CDR1 and CDR2 are MNHEY and SMNVEV (reference sequence). This CDR3 is 14 amino acids long. The CDR3: CASSRGTGGAEAFF. The CDR3 bases are TGTGCCAGCAGTAGAGGGACAGGAGGAGCTGAAGCTTTCTTT.

The CDR3 reads CASSLIPGQGPKQYF. CDR3 in DNA: TGCGCCAGCAGCTTAATCCCGGGACAGGGCCCCAAGCAGTACTTC. The chain is built from TRBV5-1 and TRBJ2-7, with 9 nucleotides matching TRBD1. In germline, CDR1 is SGHRS, CDR2 YFSETQ. The V gene end was trimmed by 2 bases and the J gene end by 8 bases; junction bases not matched to a gene: 11. The CDR3 has 15 amino acids.

V gene TRBV29-1 combines with J gene TRBJ1-1; 7 nucleotides agree with TRBD1. Germline V lookup: CDR1 SQVTM, CDR2 ANQGSEA. The CDR3 has 14 residues. V lost 6 bases to trimming and J lost 0 bases; unmatched junction nucleotides: 7. The CDR3 protein is CSVERTGMNTEAFF. For the CDR3, the DNA is TGCAGCGTCGAACGGACAGGCATGAACACTGAAGCTTTCTTT.

The chain combines TRBV10-1 with TRBJ2-5; 10 bases are shared with TRBD2. Per germline, CDR1 WNHNN and CDR2 SYGVQD (reference sequence). The length of the CDR3 is 16 residues. V gave up 6 bases and J gave up 7 bases; unmatched junction bases: 14. CDR3 bases: TGCGCCAGCAGCGAAAATAGCGGGGGGCCCTCGGGGACCCAGTACTTC. As protein: CASSENSGGPSGTQYF.

The V call is TRBV29-1, the J call TRBJ2-1, with TRBD1 matching 12 bases. Germline loops: CDR1 SQVTM, CDR2 ANQGSEA. This CDR3 has 14 amino acids. Unmatched junction bases numbered 9, after V lost 7 bases and J lost 8 bases. The CDR3 is CSGGQGAQSDEQFF. As DNA, the CDR3 is TGCAGCGGGGGACAGGGGGCGCAGTCTGATGAGCAGTTCTTC.

The V gene is TRBV5-1, the J gene TRBJ2-5; 10 bases are a match to TRBD2. J lost 2 bases, V lost 4 bases, and 11 bases had no gene match. The germline CDR1 and CDR2 sequences are SGHRS and YFSETQ. This CDR3 comprises 17 residues. The CDR3 reads CASSRRTSGDIQETQYF. The CDR3 bases are TGCGCCAGCAGCAGAAGAACTAGCGGGGATATACAAGAGACCCAGTACTTC.

The chain couples TRBV7-9 to TRBJ1-1, with 8 bases identical to TRBD1. From germline, CDR1 is SEHNR and CDR2 FQNEAQ (reference sequence). The V segment lost 8 bases and the J segment 8 bases; nucleotides outside the gene matches: 4. CDR3 length: 11 residues. The CDR3 spells CASRRQGEAFF. The CDR3, as DNA: TGTGCCAGCCGCCGACAGGGGGAAGCTTTCTTT.

The genes are TRBV2 and TRBJ2-3, with D tentatively TRBD2 (5 bases). CDR3 length: 14 residues. V lost 2 bases, J lost 4 bases, and 10 bases lay in between. Looked up from germline, CDR1 is SNHLY and CDR2 is FYNNEI. In DNA form, the CDR3 reads TGTGCCAGCAGTGAATTTCGCGGGTCAGATACGCAGTATTTT. This encodes CASSEFRGSDTQYF.

This clone ranks as large (0.1 to 1%). The V gene is TRBV7-2, the J gene TRBJ1-6; D call uncertain. The germline CDR1 and CDR2 sequences are SGHTA and FQGNSA. The V end was cut by 3 bases, the J end by 1 base, with 13 bases between. The CDR3 has 17 amino acids. The CDR3 loop reads CASSFFIRASYNSPLHF. The CDR3 DNA sequence: TGTGCCAGCAGCTTTTTTATCAGAGCGTCCTATAATTCACCCCTCCACTTT.

V is TRBV10-1 and J is TRBJ2-4, with 9 bases matching TRBD1. This CDR3 is 13 amino acids long. Germline V CDR1 and CDR2: WNHNN, SYGVQD (reference sequence). V lost 8 bases to trimming and J lost 4 bases; unmatched junction nucleotides: 3. The CDR3 loop reads CASPGTGKNIQYF. CDR3 nucleotides: TGCGCCAGCCCGGGGACAGGGAAAAACATTCAGTACTTC.

J is TRBJ1-5 and V is TRBV30; TRBD1 might be the D (5 bases). The CDR3 is made up of 13 amino acids. The V gene's germline CDR1 is GTSNPN and CDR2 SVGIG (reference sequence). V was pared by 0 bases and J by 3 bases, with 6 bases between. Here the CDR3 reads CAWSVTVNQPQHF. The CDR3 DNA follows: TGTGCCTGGAGTGTGACAGTCAATCAGCCCCAGCATTTT.

In nucleotides, the CDR3 is TGTGCCAGCAGTCCCTACAGGCCAAACGGTGAAGCTTTCTTT. Encoded protein: CASSPYRPNGEAFF. The gene calls are TRBV6-5 and TRBJ1-1; tentatively, D is TRBD1 (5 bases). Germline-derived CDR1 and CDR2 are MNHEY and SVGAGI. Deletions cut 5 bases from V and 7 bases from J, with 17 bases between. The CDR3 runs to 14 residues.

The V call is TRBV6-5, the J call TRBJ2-5; 13 positions match TRBD2. V lost 5 bases and J lost 5; bases outside the gene matches: 5. CDR3 length equals 15 residues. Germline V CDR1 and CDR2: MNHEY, SVGAGI. The CDR3 region is CASSRPTSGRETQYF. The CDR3 nucleotides are TGTGCCAGCAGTCGTCCGACTAGCGGGAGGGAGACCCAGTACTTC.

V gene TRBV19 combines with J gene TRBJ1-5, with a weak D call TRBD1 (6 bases). V shed 5 bases and J shed 6 bases, with 14 bases lying between them. The CDR3 loop spans 14 amino acids. Germline CDR1 reads LNHDA; CDR2 reads SQIVND (reference sequence). DNA of the CDR3: TGTGCCAGTAGTGAACAGGGTCGCAGTCAGCCCCAGCATTTT. This codes for CASSEQGRSQPQHF. Using reference TRBV19 and TRBJ1-5 for the parts outside the CDR3, the full variable domain is DGGITQSPKYLFRKEGQNVTLSCEQNLNHDAMYWYRQDPGQGLRLIYYSQIVNDFQKGDIAEGYSVSREKKESFPLTVTSAQKNPTAFYLCASSEQGRSQPQHFGDGTRLSIL.

The rearrangement links TRBV27 to TRBJ1-5; TRBD1 is a possible D gene (6 bases). With 8 bases removed from V and 4 bases from J, the gap between germline ends came to 15 bases. The CDR3 runs to 14 residues. Germline V gene lookup returns CDR1 MNHEY and CDR2 SMNVEV (reference sequence). The DNA of the CDR3 is TGTGCCAGCCGGCAAGGACAGCCTAATCAGCCCCAGCATTTT. Translated, it gives CASRQGQPNQPQHF.

The chain couples TRBV24-1 to TRBJ1-2; no reliable D call. V was pared by 0 bases and J by 8 bases, with 15 bases between. The length of the CDR3 is 15 residues. The germline gives CDR1 KGHDR, CDR2 SFDVKD. The CDR3 is CATSDLLLIIGGYTF. In nucleotides, the CDR3 is TGTGCCACCAGTGATTTGCTCCTAATAATCGGGGGCTACACCTTC.

This clone was seen more than once but under ten times. The chain combines TRBV19 with TRBJ1-5, with D possibly being TRBD1 (5 bases). The CDR3 extends over 16 amino acids. V gave up 0 bases and J gave up 3 bases, with 12 bases separating them. Germline loops: CDR1 LNHDA, CDR2 SQIVND (reference sequence). Here the CDR3 reads CASSIETQGNNQPQHF. The CDR3 DNA sequence: TGTGCCAGTAGTATAGAGACGCAGGGAAACAATCAGCCCCAGCATTTT.

Only one count was recorded for this clone. This sequence joins TRBV2 and TRBJ2-5, with TRBD2 matching over 7 bases. The V segment lost 1 base and the J segment 4 bases; nucleotides outside the gene matches: 3. CDR1 SNHLY and CDR2 FYNNEI come from the germline V gene. CDR3 length: 14 amino acids. The CDR3 region is CASSEGVAGETQYF. CDR3 DNA sequence: TGTGCCAGCAGTGAAGGGGTAGCGGGAGAGACCCAGTACTTC. Using reference TRBV2 and TRBJ2-5 for the parts outside the CDR3, the full variable domain is EPEVTQTPSHQVTQMGQEVILRCVPISNHLYFYWYRQILGQKVEFLVSFYNNEISEKSEIFDDQFSVERPDGSNFTLKIRSTKLEDSAMYFCASSEGVAGETQYFGPGTRLLVL.

The chain carries TRBV6-5 and TRBJ2-1; the D is unclear. The V end was cut by 6 bases, the J end by 4 bases, with 16 bases between. Germline V gene data show CDR1 as MNHEY and CDR2 as SVGAGI. The CDR3 is 15 residues long. The CDR3 protein is CASRVHHPNYNEQFF. The CDR3 DNA follows: TGTGCCAGCAGGGTACACCATCCGAATTACAATGAGCAGTTCTTC.